This entry features one TCR beta chain sequence. The data originate from a study of T cells in Graves' hyperthyroidism and ophthalmopathy. The CDR3 regions of TCR beta were amplified from RNA transcripts. First-round RT-PCR with HTBI primers amplified the TCR CDR3 region. TCRdb used MiXCR to reprocess the multiplex PCR reads, holding one entry per CDR3 protein. The sample yields about 360,000 distinct CDR3 sequences, under 15% seen once. The sequencing sample was made of blood. The clonotype comes from a woman aged 18-29 years with Graves' hyperthyroidism.

The CDR3 bases are TGCGCCAGCAGTGAGTACAGGGGGTTAGATCAGCCCCAGCATTTT. It translates to CASSEYRGLDQPQHF. The chain carries TRBV10-2 and TRBJ1-5; 8 bases are shared with TRBD1. V trimming: 1 base; J trimming: 5 bases; junction bases outside the gene matches: 4. Germline V gene lookup returns CDR1 WSHSY and CDR2 SAAADI. The CDR3 loop spans 15 amino acids.